This T cell receptor beta chain was recorded in a study of T cell responses to AZD1222 COVID-19 vaccine. Study outcomes and limitations: Donors in the cohort were predominantly white British and more often female, and clonal diversity was possibly underestimated. Repertoires were sampled only after the peak T cell response. Distributed over spike, vaccine-associated CD4 TCRs predominated at 160-218 and 743-854.

From germline, CDR1 is SGDLS and CDR2 YYNGEE. This CDR3 has 17 residues. The V and J ends lost 0 bases and 0 bases respectively, with 15 bases between them. This clone was counted once. No antigen is known for it. The table came from immunoSEQ multiplex PCR; TCRdb's copy has only in-frame clones and leaves some out. The sample lists some 170,000 clones; 85% to 90% were seen once. This sample comprised peripheral blood, obtained on day 0 of AZD1222 vaccination. V usage is TRBV9 and J usage is TRBJ1-2; a possible D gene is TRBD1 (5 bases). The TCR comes from an adult in good health. CDR3 nucleotides: TGTGCCAGCAGCGTAGACCCCCGGCAGGGAGCTAACTATGGCTACACCTTC. It translates to CASSVDPRQGANYGYTF.